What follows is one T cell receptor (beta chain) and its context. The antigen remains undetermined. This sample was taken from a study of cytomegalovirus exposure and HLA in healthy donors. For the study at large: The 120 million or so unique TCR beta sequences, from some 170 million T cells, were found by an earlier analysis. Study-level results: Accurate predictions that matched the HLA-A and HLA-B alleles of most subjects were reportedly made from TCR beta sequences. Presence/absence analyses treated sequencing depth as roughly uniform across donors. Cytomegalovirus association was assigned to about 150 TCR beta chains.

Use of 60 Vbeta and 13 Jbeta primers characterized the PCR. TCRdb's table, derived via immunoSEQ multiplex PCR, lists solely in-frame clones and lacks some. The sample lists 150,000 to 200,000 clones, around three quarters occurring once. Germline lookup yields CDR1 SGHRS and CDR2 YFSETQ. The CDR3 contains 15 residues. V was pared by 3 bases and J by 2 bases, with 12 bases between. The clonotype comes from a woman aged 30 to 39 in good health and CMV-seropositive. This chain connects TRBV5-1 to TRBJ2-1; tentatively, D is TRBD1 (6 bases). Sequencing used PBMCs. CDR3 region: CASSSHRVAYNEQFF. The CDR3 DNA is TGCGCCAGCAGCTCCCACAGGGTTGCCTACAATGAGCAGTTCTTC.